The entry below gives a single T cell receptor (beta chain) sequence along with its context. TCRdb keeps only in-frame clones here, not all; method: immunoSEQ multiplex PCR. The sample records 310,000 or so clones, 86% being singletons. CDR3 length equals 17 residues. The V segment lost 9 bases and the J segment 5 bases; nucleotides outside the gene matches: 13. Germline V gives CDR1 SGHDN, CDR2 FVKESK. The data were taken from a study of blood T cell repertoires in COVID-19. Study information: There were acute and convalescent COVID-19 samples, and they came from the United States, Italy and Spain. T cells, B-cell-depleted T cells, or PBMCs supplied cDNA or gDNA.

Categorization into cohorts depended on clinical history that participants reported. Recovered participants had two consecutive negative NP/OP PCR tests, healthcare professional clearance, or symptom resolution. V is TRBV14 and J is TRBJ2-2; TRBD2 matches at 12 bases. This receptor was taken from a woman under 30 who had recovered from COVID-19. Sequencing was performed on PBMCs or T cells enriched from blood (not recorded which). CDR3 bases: TGTGCCAGTAAAGCCAGGGGACTAGCGGGTGTAACCGGGGAGCTGTTTTTT. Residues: CASKARGLAGVTGELFF. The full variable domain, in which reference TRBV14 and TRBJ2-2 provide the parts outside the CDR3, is EAGVTQFPSHSVIEKGQTVTLRCDPISGHDNLYWYRRVMGKEIKFLLHFVKESKQDESGMPNNRFLAERTGGTYSTLKVQPAELEDSGVYFCASKARGLAGVTGELFFGEGSRLTVL.